This T cell receptor (beta chain) stems from a study of control samples from healthy donors and cancer patients. V shed 6 bases and J shed 4 bases, with 19 bases lying between them. CDR1 is SNHLY and CDR2 is FYNNEI in the germline V gene. The CDR3 spans 16 residues. Only in-frame clones appear in the TCRdb table, and some are missing; sequencing was by immunoSEQ multiplex PCR. The repertoire includes approximately 37,000 clones, more than 85% of them detected once, and roughly 3.5% sits in the top ten. This receptor was obtained from a woman aged 45-65 years in good health. Sequencing was performed on blood. The chain links TRBV2 to TRBJ1-5, with a weak D call TRBD1 (6 bases). CDR3 loop: CASSQALGAGNQPQHF. Written as DNA, the CDR3 is TGTGCCAGCAGCCAGGCGTTGGGGGCTGGAAATCAGCCCCAGCATTTT.